The 22 T cell receptor beta chains presented below share a single source sample, sequenced in a study of Ad26.COV2.S vaccination and SARS-CoV-2 variants. Treatment reported: roughly 18 received Ad26.COV2.S at low or high dose, single or two shots; 5 received placebo; per-sample allocation not given. It was on day 63 after the first vaccine or placebo injection that samples were taken. Method: immunoSEQ multiplex PCR; TCRdb's copy keeps in-frame clones and lacks some. The table records around 450,000 clones, around 90% of them present only once. The specimen comprised peripheral blood, sampled in a trial of Ad26.COV2.S vaccine versus placebo. The receptors derive from a person between 18 and 60 years old who received the Ad26.COV2.S COVID-19 vaccine or a placebo.

The chain uses TRBV27 and TRBJ2-5, with D possibly matching TRBD1 (6 bases). The CDR3 is made up of 13 amino acids. The germline gives CDR1 MNHEY, CDR2 SMNVEV (reference sequence). V was shortened by 6 bases and J by 2 bases, with 10 bases between the two germline ends. CDR3: CASRRTEQETQYF. The CDR3 DNA sequence: TGTGCCAGCAGGAGGACAGAGCAAGAGACCCAGTACTTC.

The CDR3 is CAISESHSGYEQYF. The CDR3 bases are TGTGCCATCAGTGAGTCTCATAGTGGTTACGAGCAGTACTTC. This chain links TRBV10-3 with TRBJ2-7; D is ambiguous. The CDR3 spans 14 residues. Germline assignment: CDR1 ENHRY and CDR2 SYGVKD. Between the trimmed V and J ends, which lost 0 bases and 4 bases, there was a span of 10 bases.

V and J are TRBV25-1 and TRBJ2-3, with a possible D match to TRBD1 (5 bases). V dropped 3 bases and J dropped 3 bases, with 16 bases sitting between them. This CDR3 is built from 16 residues. The germline gives CDR1 MGHDK, CDR2 SYGVNS. DNA for the CDR3: TGTGCCAGCAGTGATTGGGGCAGGGCAAGGACAGATACGCAGTATTTT. It translates to CASSDWGRARTDTQYF.

The chain carries TRBV3-1 (or the pseudogene TRBV3-2) and TRBJ1-6; possibly TRBD1 for D (5 bases). The CDR3 has 14 residues. The V and J ends lost 4 bases and 10 bases respectively, with 14 bases between them. Germline V gene sequence: CDR1 LGHDT, CDR2 YNNKEL (reference sequence). For the CDR3, the DNA is TGTGCCAGCAGCCTAGGGGATAGTGTGTCACCCCTCCACTTT. It codes for CASSLGDSVSPLHF.

The rearrangement uses TRBV10-2 and TRBJ2-3; 10 bases are a match to TRBD2. The V gene end was trimmed by 4 bases and the J gene end by 2 bases; junction bases not matched to a gene: 6. Germline CDR1 is WSHSY and CDR2 is SAAADI. This CDR3 is 16 amino acids long. The DNA for the CDR3 is TGCGCCAGCAGTGGTTGGCTAGCGGGGGCCACAGATACGCAGTATTTT. Its protein product is CASSGWLAGATDTQYF.

The J gene is TRBJ2-5, the V gene TRBV7-2, with D maybe TRBD2 (6 bases). V lost 4 bases and J 4 bases, leaving 10 bases between the germline ends. The CDR3 extends over 13 amino acids. Germline V gene data show CDR1 as SGHTA and CDR2 as FQGNSA. CDR3 sequence reads: CASSYLGGETQYF. The CDR3 region has the DNA TGTGCCAGCAGCTATTTGGGGGGAGAGACCCAGTACTTC. Full variable domain (remainder filled in from reference TRBV7-2 and TRBJ2-5): GAGVSQSPSNKVTEKGKDVELRCDPISGHTALYWYRQSLGQGLEFLIYFQGNSAPDKSGLPSDRFSAERTGGSVSTLTIQRTQQEDSAVYLCASSYLGGETQYFGPGTRLLVL.

The chain employs TRBV29-1 and TRBJ2-1; TRBD2 matches 9 bases. After removal of 6 bases from V and 0 bases from J, the junction contained 12 bases not matched to a gene. Germline CDR1 SQVTM, CDR2 ANQGSEA. The CDR3 contains 17 residues. Here the CDR3 reads CSVLIEGSGSSYNEQFF. CDR3 nucleotides: TGCAGCGTCTTGATAGAGGGTAGCGGGAGCTCCTACAATGAGCAGTTCTTC.

This CDR3 reads CASSRGQGTDTQYF. DNA of the CDR3: TGTGCCAGCAGCCGAGGACAGGGCACAGATACGCAGTATTTT. The J gene is TRBJ2-3, the V gene TRBV5-6; 7 bases are a match to TRBD1. Germline trimming cut 4 bases from V and 1 base from J; bases unmatched to any gene: 3. The CDR3 consists of 14 residues. CDR1 and CDR2 from the germline V gene are SGHDT and YYEEEE.

The chain employs TRBV19 and TRBJ2-3; weak D call: TRBD2 (5 bases). CDR3 length: 14 residues. CDR1 and CDR2 from the germline V gene are LNHDA and SQIVND (reference sequence). The V end was cut by 5 bases, the J end by 6 bases, with 15 bases between. The CDR3 here is CASSGDPDWDTQYF. The CDR3 DNA sequence: TGTGCCAGTAGTGGCGACCCGGACTGGGATACGCAGTATTTT.

The chain links TRBV14 to TRBJ2-7; 10 nucleotides align to TRBD1. The trim removed 4 bases at V and 1 base at J, leaving 10 bases unmatched. CDR3 size: 17 residues. CDR1 and CDR2 from the germline V gene are SGHDN and FVKESK. Here the CDR3 reads CASSPLGDRGPSYEQYF. Here the CDR3 DNA reads TGTGCCAGCAGCCCGTTAGGGGACAGGGGCCCATCCTACGAGCAGTACTTC.

The chain employs TRBV11-2 and TRBJ2-3; 14 bases map to TRBD2. Trimming took 0 bases from V and 6 from J; bases not matched to a gene: 8. This CDR3 contains 18 residues. Germline CDR1 and CDR2: SGHAT and FQNNGV. CDR3 sequence reads: CASSLDAGTSGSRDTQYF. The CDR3 nucleotides are TGTGCCAGCAGCTTAGATGCCGGGACTAGCGGGAGCCGTGATACGCAGTATTTT.

The chain uses TRBV10-3 and TRBJ1-2, with TRBD1 as a possible D gene (6 bases). Trimming pared 9 bases from V and 3 bases from J, leaving 14 bases between. Germline V gives CDR1 ENHRY, CDR2 SYGVKD. CDR3 length: 13 amino acids. CDR3 bases: TGTGCCATAAACAGGGATTTGGACTATGGCTACACCTTC. Its translation is CAINRDLDYGYTF.

This clone showed up many times. The chain uses TRBV4-1 and TRBJ2-2, with 10 bases lining up with TRBD2. Trimming removed 5 bases from V and 1 base from J; junction bases left unmatched: 4. CDR1 MGHRA and CDR2 YSYEKL come from the germline V gene. The CDR3 extends over 16 amino acids. The CDR3 DNA reads as TGCGCCAGCAGCGAGAGGACTAGCGGGAACACCGGGGAGCTGTTTTTT. It is translated as CASSERTSGNTGELFF.

The chain couples TRBV6-2 or TRBV6-3 to TRBJ2-2; TRBD1 is a possible D gene (5 bases). The CDR3 contains 14 residues. Germline values: CDR1 MNHEY, CDR2 SVGEGT. The ends were cut back, 0 bases at V and 3 bases at J, with 5 bases in the middle. The CDR3, as DNA: TGTGCCAGCAGTTACTCGACAGACACCGGGGAGCTGTTTTTT. It is translated as CASSYSTDTGELFF.

This chain links TRBV7-9 with TRBJ2-2, with D unresolved. The CDR3 is made up of 16 amino acids. Germline CDR1 and CDR2: SEHNR and FQNEAQ (reference sequence). V gave up 5 bases and J gave up 1 base, with 14 bases separating them. The CDR3 here is CASSTPLERNTGELFF. The CDR3, as DNA: TGTGCCAGCAGCACCCCCCTTGAAAGGAACACCGGGGAGCTGTTTTTT.

The chain uses TRBV6-1 and TRBJ2-3; no clear D gene. The germline CDR1 and CDR2 sequences are MNHNS and SASEGT. Trimming removed 2 bases at V and 0 bases at J, with 9 bases between. The CDR3 consists of 15 residues. As DNA, the CDR3 is TGTGCCAGCAGTGAAAACACGTGGAGCACAGATACGCAGTATTTT. Amino acids: CASSENTWSTDTQYF.

This chain links TRBV11-2 with TRBJ1-5, with a tentative D call TRBD1 (6 bases). V was clipped by 6 bases and J by 3 bases, with 12 bases between them. The CDR3 covers 14 residues. The germline V gene has CDR1 SGHAT and CDR2 FQNNGV. The CDR3 bases are TGTGCCAGCAGTCCGGACAGCCCCAATCAGCCCCAGCATTTT. This gives the protein CASSPDSPNQPQHF.

The chain couples TRBV19 to TRBJ1-5; 11 bases map to TRBD1. J gave up 3 bases and V 5 bases, and 9 bases lay outside the gene matches. CDR3 length: 17 residues. Germline CDR1 LNHDA, CDR2 SQIVND (reference sequence). CDR3 residues: CASSSSGTGGSNQPQHF. The CDR3 DNA reads as TGTGCCAGTAGTTCATCAGGGACAGGGGGGTCCAATCAGCCCCAGCATTTT.

The chain carries TRBV4-3 and TRBJ1-2, with TRBD1 identical over 7 bases. This CDR3 region has 16 residues. Germline values: CDR1 LGHNA, CDR2 YSLEER. V gave up 0 bases and J gave up 9 bases; unmatched junction bases: 13. The DNA of the CDR3 is TGCGCCAGCAGCCAAGATTGGCAGGGGGGCGGGAGGAGCTACACCTTC. It translates to CASSQDWQGGGRSYTF.

This rearrangement joins TRBV6-5 to TRBJ1-6, with D hard to call. This CDR3 contains 15 residues. Germline assignment: CDR1 MNHEY and CDR2 SVGAGI. Trimming shortened V by 2 bases and J by 12 bases, and 17 bases separated the two germline ends. The CDR3 DNA reads TGTGCCAGCAGTTACAACCGGGGTCGGGGTCTACCCCTCCACTTT. It codes for CASSYNRGRGLPLHF.

The chain couples TRBV10-3 to TRBJ2-2; D is tentatively TRBD1 or TRBD2 (6 bases each). The CDR3 runs 15 residues. Trimming took 8 bases from V and 3 from J, leaving 16 bases between them. CDR1 ENHRY and CDR2 SYGVKD come from the germline V gene. CDR3 residues: CAIPRAGEDTGELFF. Written as DNA, the CDR3 is TGTGCCATCCCAAGGGCAGGGGAGGACACCGGGGAGCTGTTTTTT.

The V gene is TRBV5-1, the J gene TRBJ1-1; D is unclear. Per the germline V gene, CDR1 is SGHRS and CDR2 is YFSETQ. The CDR3 contains 14 residues. Between the trimmed V and J ends, which lost 4 bases and 0 bases, there was a span of 10 bases. The CDR3 spells CASSPRDLNTEAFF. CDR3 coding DNA: TGCGCCAGCAGCCCTCGGGATCTGAACACTGAAGCTTTCTTT.